The clone carrying this TCR beta chain appeared once. Assay used: immunoSEQ multiplex PCR; TCRdb lists only in-frame clones, some missing. The sample consists of about 180,000 clones, around nine tenths of them appearing once. These data come from a study of cytomegalovirus exposure and HLA in healthy donors. The sequencing input was PBMCs. This receptor was identified in a man younger than 30 in good health and CMV-seropositive.

The CDR3 sequence: CASSLLAGSPLHF. In DNA, the CDR3 is TGTGCCAGCAGTTTACTCGCGGGCTCACCCCTCCACTTT. J is TRBJ1-6 and V is TRBV27; the D is unclear. Trimming took off 2 bases at V and 10 bases at J, with 9 bases between the two ends. This CDR3 is built from 13 residues. Per the germline V gene, CDR1 is MNHEY and CDR2 is SMNVEV (reference sequence).